This is a list of T cell receptor beta chains from one sample in a study of T-cell reconstitution after alpha-beta-depleted transplantation in children. MiXCR was run by TCRdb on the PCR reads, yielding one entry per CDR3 protein. This sample yields about a million distinct CDR3 sequences, of which about 29% are seen a single time; about 28% belongs to the top ten. The sequencing here drew on PBMCs, mostly from graft donor cells, taken 360 days after TCRalphabeta/CD19-depleted stem cell transplant. The receptors shown here come from a boy younger than two who had a stem cell transplant for SCID, so the T cells may come from the graft donor. The CDR3 runs from the conserved cysteine through the conserved F or W. A D gene is named only where the DNA matches it firmly. Clone size is shown for a subset of rows, as once, few, many or a class of expanded clone.

d_gene: TRBD1
abundance: .
j_gene: TRBJ2-6
v_gene: TRBV6-2/TRBV6-3
CDR3aa: CASSYSGTGPPLDWANVLTF
CDR3nt: TGTGCCAGCAGTTACTCAGGGACAGGTCCCCCCTTGGACTGGGCCAACGTCCTGACTTTC

d_gene: .
abundance: few
j_gene: TRBJ1-4
v_gene: TRBV6-1
CDR3aa: CASSPEGTNEKLFF
CDR3nt: TGTGCCAGCAGCCCCGAAGGGACTAATGAAAAACTGTTTTTT

d_gene: .
abundance: few
j_gene: TRBJ2-1
v_gene: TRBV10-3
CDR3aa: CAISGYTGEGYNEQFF
CDR3nt: TGTGCCATCAGTGGATATACAGGGGAGGGGTACAATGAGCAGTTCTTC

d_gene: .
abundance: .
j_gene: TRBJ2-7
v_gene: TRBV19
CDR3aa: CASSIFGGYSYEQYF
CDR3nt: TGTGCCAGTAGTATATTCGGCGGTTACTCCTACGAGCAGTACTTC

d_gene: .
abundance: .
j_gene: TRBJ2-2
v_gene: TRBV4-2
CDR3aa: CASSQVGRTGELFF
CDR3nt: TGTGCCAGCAGCCAAGTTGGTCGAACCGGGGAGCTGTTTTTT

d_gene: .
abundance: .
j_gene: TRBJ2-7
v_gene: TRBV28
CDR3aa: CASSPGGGPEQYF
CDR3nt: TGTGCCAGCAGCCCCGGGGGCGGCCCCGAGCAGTACTTC

d_gene: .
abundance: .
j_gene: TRBJ2-2
v_gene: TRBV10-3
CDR3aa: CASRATGELFF
CDR3nt: TGTGCCTCTCGGGCCACCGGGGAGCTGTTTTTT

d_gene: .
abundance: few
j_gene: TRBJ2-7
v_gene: TRBV12-3/TRBV12-4
CDR3aa: CASSFGMGPREQYF
CDR3nt: TGTGCCAGCAGTTTCGGCATGGGCCCGAGGGAGCAGTACTTC

d_gene: TRBD2
abundance: few
j_gene: TRBJ2-5
v_gene: TRBV3-1
CDR3aa: CASSPGLASGETQYF
CDR3nt: TGTGCCAGCAGCCCGGGACTAGCGAGTGGGGAGACCCAGTACTTC

d_gene: .
abundance: .
j_gene: TRBJ1-5
v_gene: TRBV29-1
CDR3aa: CSVGQGPPGAQHF
CDR3nt: TGCAGCGTTGGTCAGGGGCCGCCTGGGGCCCAGCATTTT

d_gene: TRBD1
abundance: .
j_gene: TRBJ2-2
v_gene: TRBV5-1
CDR3aa: CASSADRGPGELFF
CDR3nt: TGCGCCAGCAGCGCGGACAGGGGGCCCGGGGAGCTGTTTTTT

d_gene: TRBD2
abundance: .
j_gene: TRBJ2-5
v_gene: TRBV28
CDR3aa: CASSGGMFGPETQYF
CDR3nt: TGTGCCAGCAGCGGGGGGATGTTTGGGCCAGAGACCCAGTACTTC

d_gene: .
abundance: .
j_gene: TRBJ2-7
v_gene: TRBV12-3/TRBV12-4
CDR3aa: CASSGPKSYEQYF
CDR3nt: TGTGCCAGCAGTGGACCCAAGAGCTACGAGCAGTACTTC

d_gene: .
abundance: .
j_gene: TRBJ2-3
v_gene: TRBV6-5
CDR3aa: CAYGQGTDTQYF
CDR3nt: TGTGCTTATGGGCAGGGAACAGATACGCAGTATTTT

d_gene: TRBD1
abundance: few
j_gene: TRBJ2-5
v_gene: TRBV15
CDR3aa: CATSREKDRLSETQYF
CDR3nt: TGTGCCACCAGCAGAGAGAAGGACAGGCTCAGCGAGACCCAGTACTTC

d_gene: .
abundance: few
j_gene: TRBJ2-5
v_gene: TRBV28
CDR3aa: CASTGTPQETQYF
CDR3nt: TGTGCCAGCACTGGGACTCCCCAAGAGACCCAGTACTTC

d_gene: TRBD2
abundance: .
j_gene: TRBJ2-1
v_gene: TRBV19
CDR3aa: CASSGGLAGGRSSYNEQFF
CDR3nt: TGTGCCAGTAGTGGCGGACTAGCGGGGGGCCGTAGCTCCTACAATGAGCAGTTCTTC

d_gene: .
abundance: .
j_gene: TRBJ2-7
v_gene: TRBV6-5
CDR3aa: CASSYHYEQYF
CDR3nt: TGTGCCAGCAGTTACCATTACGAGCAGTACTTC

d_gene: .
abundance: .
j_gene: TRBJ2-7
v_gene: TRBV20-1
CDR3aa: CSARSREGRPSYEQYF
CDR3nt: TGCAGTGCTAGATCACGCGAGGGCCGCCCATCCTACGAGCAGTACTTC

d_gene: TRBD1
abundance: .
j_gene: TRBJ2-3
v_gene: TRBV12-3/TRBV12-4
CDR3aa: CASSGQGAKDTQYF
CDR3nt: TGTGCCAGCAGCGGACAGGGGGCTAAAGATACGCAGTATTTT

d_gene: .
abundance: .
j_gene: TRBJ2-7
v_gene: TRBV5-6
CDR3aa: CASSLFQGANEQYF
CDR3nt: TGTGCCAGCAGCTTGTTCCAGGGTGCGAACGAGCAGTACTTC

d_gene: .
abundance: few
j_gene: TRBJ1-5
v_gene: TRBV2
CDR3aa: CASSERRVGGQPQHF
CDR3nt: TGTGCCAGCAGTGAACGCAGGGTCGGTGGACAGCCCCAGCATTTT

d_gene: TRBD2
abundance: .
j_gene: TRBJ2-4
v_gene: TRBV5-6
CDR3aa: CASSHWAGGADIQYF
CDR3nt: TGTGCCAGCAGCCACTGGGCGGGGGGGGCGGACATTCAGTACTTC

d_gene: .
abundance: .
j_gene: TRBJ2-5
v_gene: TRBV20-1
CDR3aa: CSATYDQETQYF
CDR3nt: TGCAGTGCTACGTATGACCAAGAGACCCAGTACTTC